The 17 T cell receptor beta chains given below trace back to one sample, sequenced in a study of T cell responses to AZD1222 COVID-19 vaccine. Using immunoSEQ multiplex PCR, the repertoire was profiled, and TCRdb retains in-frame clones only, with some absent. The data contain about 70,000 clones, roughly 80% of them seen just once; the ten biggest clones take up approximately 5.9%. Sequencing was performed on peripheral blood, taken 28 days after the second AZD1222 dose. These receptors were collected from an adult who received the AZD1222 COVID-19 vaccine.

The V gene is TRBV5-5, the J gene TRBJ1-4, with D hard to call. The CDR3 consists of 15 residues. Germline CDR1 SGHKS, CDR2 YYEKEE (reference sequence). V lost 0 bases and J lost 7, with 13 bases in between. CDR3 sequence (DNA): TGTGCCAGCAGCTTGGGTGGGCAGGTCGGTGAAAAACTGTTTTTT. Amino acids: CASSLGGQVGEKLFF.

The chain carries TRBV7-8 and TRBJ1-4; 7 bases are shared with TRBD1. J lost 9 bases, V lost 2 bases, and 3 bases had no gene match. The CDR3 length is 13 residues. CDR1 is SGHVS and CDR2 is FQNEAQ in the germline V gene. The CDR3 DNA is TGTGCCAGCAGCTTAAGACAGGGACAAAAACTGTTTTTT. Translating gives CASSLRQGQKLFF.

CDR3 sequence: CASSQTVYEQYF. DNA for the CDR3: TGTGCCAGCAGCCAGACAGTCTACGAGCAGTACTTC. The chain combines TRBV16 with TRBJ2-7; tentative D call: TRBD1 (5 bases). The CDR3 length is 12 residues. Germline lookup yields CDR1 KGHSY and CDR2 FQNENV. The ends were cut back, 3 bases at V and 3 bases at J, with 6 bases in the middle. Drawing the rest from reference TRBV16 and TRBJ2-7, the complete variable domain is GEEVAQTPKHLVRGEGQKAKLYCAPIKGHSYVFWYQQVLKNEFKFLISFQNENVFDETGMPKERFSAKCLPNSPCSLEIQATKLEDSAVYFCASSQTVYEQYFGPGTRLTVT.

This clone was seen once. The chain joins TRBV11-2 to TRBJ1-3, with a possible D match to TRBD1 (5 bases). The V gene lost 6 bases and the J gene lost 0 bases, with 12 bases spanning the gap. This CDR3 spans 15 amino acids. In germline, CDR1 is SGHAT, CDR2 FQNNGV. This CDR3 reads CASSGGENSGNTIYF. The DNA of the CDR3 is TGTGCCAGCAGTGGGGGGGAGAACTCTGGAAACACCATATATTTT.

The chain uses TRBV5-1 and TRBJ1-2; D is uncertain. CDR3 size: 13 residues. Germline V gene data show CDR1 as SGHRS and CDR2 as YFSETQ. Trimming removed 4 bases from V and 5 bases from J, with 12 bases in between. CDR3: CASSPGRLYGYTF. CDR3 sequence (DNA): TGCGCCAGCAGCCCCGGACGGCTATATGGCTACACCTTC.

V is TRBV10-3 and J is TRBJ1-6; maybe TRBD1 (5 bases). The germline gives CDR1 ENHRY, CDR2 SYGVKD. Trimming cost V 0 bases and J 10 bases, with 10 bases left between them. The CDR3 has 14 amino acids. Written as DNA, the CDR3 is TGTGCCATCAGTGAGTCTTTCGGGGGGTCACCCCTCCACTTT. Its translation: CAISESFGGSPLHF.

The chain couples TRBV5-8 to TRBJ2-5; 11 positions match TRBD1. Trimming removed 4 bases from V and 5 bases from J; junction bases left unmatched: 7. The CDR3 runs to 15 residues. Germline-derived CDR1 and CDR2 are SGHTS and YDEGEE. DNA for the CDR3: TGTGCCAGCAGCCCCGGACAGGGGGCGCGGGAGACCCAGTACTTC. Its translation is CASSPGQGARETQYF.

The chain joins TRBV19 to TRBJ1-6; D gene ambiguous. CDR1 LNHDA and CDR2 SQIVND come from the germline V gene (reference sequence). V lost 7 bases and J 5 bases, leaving 9 bases between the germline ends. The CDR3 is 13 residues long. CDR3 DNA sequence: TGTGCCAGTATGACCGCTGATAATTCACCCCTCCACTTT. Amino acid sequence: CASMTADNSPLHF.

This sequence joins TRBV7-7 and TRBJ2-5; 10 bases fit TRBD1. Germline V CDR1 and CDR2: SSHAT, FNYEAQ (reference sequence). V lost 5 bases to trimming and J lost 7 bases; unmatched junction nucleotides: 7. This CDR3 has 14 amino acids. CDR3 sequence: CASSAPGQGPTQYF. CDR3 bases: TGTGCCAGCAGCGCGCCGGGACAGGGGCCGACCCAGTACTTC.

The rearrangement links TRBV7-2 to TRBJ2-1; TRBD2 might be the D (6 bases). Trimming took 6 bases from V and 0 from J, leaving 12 bases between them. Per the germline V gene, CDR1 is SGHTA and CDR2 is FQGNSA. CDR3 length equals 15 residues. The chain's CDR3 is CASRSLAVSYNEQFF. In DNA, the CDR3 is TGTGCCAGCAGATCATTAGCGGTCTCCTACAATGAGCAGTTCTTC.

The V and J genes are TRBV6-5 and TRBJ2-2; D may be TRBD1 (5 bases). CDR3 length equals 14 residues. Trimming pared 4 bases from V and 4 bases from J, leaving 10 bases between. Per the germline V gene, CDR1 is MNHEY and CDR2 is SVGAGI. The CDR3 loop is CASSSQGFTGELFF. The CDR3 DNA reads TGTGCCAGCAGTTCCCAGGGATTCACCGGGGAGCTGTTTTTT.

The genes are TRBV7-9 and TRBJ1-2, with TRBD1 matching 9 bases. The CDR3 consists of 14 residues. Germline values: CDR1 SEHNR, CDR2 FQNEAQ (reference sequence). The ends lost 5 bases at V and 4 bases at J; junction bases unmatched: 5. CDR3 region: CASSPGQGLYGYTF. CDR3 sequence (DNA): TGTGCCAGCAGCCCAGGACAGGGGCTCTATGGCTACACCTTC.

The gene calls are TRBV6-6 and TRBJ2-3; TRBD1 matches at 10 bases. Germline trimming cut 7 bases from V and 6 bases from J; bases unmatched to any gene: 10. Looked up from germline, CDR1 is MNHNY and CDR2 is SVGAGI (reference sequence). This CDR3 comprises 15 residues. The CDR3 coding sequence is TGTGCCAGCATCCCAGGGGGGACAGGGGTCGATACGCAGTATTTT. This encodes CASIPGGTGVDTQYF.

The chain recombines TRBV11-2 with TRBJ2-6; D is unresolved. Trimming took off 7 bases at V and 1 base at J, with 8 bases between the two ends. This CDR3 spans 14 amino acids. CDR1 is SGHAT, CDR2 FQNNGV, per germline. CDR3 bases: TGTGCCAGCACCTCTCGGTCTGGGGCCAACGTCCTGACTTTC. Translated: CASTSRSGANVLTF.

The J gene is TRBJ2-1, the V gene TRBV14; D gene uncertain. Between the trimmed V and J ends, which lost 1 base and 5 bases, there was a span of 6 bases. Germline CDR1 and CDR2: SGHDN and FVKESK. The CDR3 has 13 amino acids. The DNA for the CDR3 is TGTGCCAGCAGCCAAGTAACCGACAATGAGCAGTTCTTC. As protein: CASSQVTDNEQFF.

The rearrangement links TRBV7-9 to TRBJ2-1; tentative D call: TRBD1 (7 bases). The CDR3 runs 19 residues. Germline values: CDR1 SEHNR, CDR2 FQNEAQ (reference sequence). V was clipped by 4 bases and J by 8 bases, with 30 bases between them. CDR3 bases: TGTGCCAGCAGCTCGGGCGGAGGGGGCGGGCTCCTGCAGGGGGATGAGCAGTTCTTC. Encoded protein: CASSSGGGGGLLQGDEQFF.

The chain couples TRBV5-4 to TRBJ2-3, with TRBD1 as a possible D gene (5 bases). Trimming shortened V by 4 bases and J by 0 bases, and 6 bases separated the two germline ends. Germline-derived CDR1 and CDR2 are SGHNT and YYREEE (reference sequence). The CDR3 loop spans 13 amino acids. CDR3 loop: CASSRGSTDTQYF. The CDR3 DNA follows: TGTGCCAGCAGCAGGGGCAGCACAGATACGCAGTATTTT.